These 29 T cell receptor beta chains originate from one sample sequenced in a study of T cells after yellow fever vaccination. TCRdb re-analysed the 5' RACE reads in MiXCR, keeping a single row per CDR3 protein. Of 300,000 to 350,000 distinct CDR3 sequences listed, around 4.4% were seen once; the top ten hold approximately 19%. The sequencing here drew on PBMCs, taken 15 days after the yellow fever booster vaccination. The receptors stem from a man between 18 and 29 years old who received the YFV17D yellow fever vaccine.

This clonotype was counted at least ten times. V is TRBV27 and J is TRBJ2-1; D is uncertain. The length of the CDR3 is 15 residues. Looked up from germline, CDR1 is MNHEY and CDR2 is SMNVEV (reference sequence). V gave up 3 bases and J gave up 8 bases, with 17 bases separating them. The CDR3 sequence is CASSLSWHTRDEQFF. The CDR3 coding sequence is TGTGCCAGCAGTTTGTCTTGGCATACCCGCGATGAGCAGTTCTTC.

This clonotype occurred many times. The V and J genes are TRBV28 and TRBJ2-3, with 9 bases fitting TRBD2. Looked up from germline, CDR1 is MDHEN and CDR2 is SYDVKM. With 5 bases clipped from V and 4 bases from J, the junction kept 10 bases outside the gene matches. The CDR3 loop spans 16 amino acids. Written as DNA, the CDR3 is TGTGCCAGCAGTCCACAGCTAGCGGGGAGTTCAGATACGCAGTATTTT. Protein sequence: CASSPQLAGSSDTQYF.

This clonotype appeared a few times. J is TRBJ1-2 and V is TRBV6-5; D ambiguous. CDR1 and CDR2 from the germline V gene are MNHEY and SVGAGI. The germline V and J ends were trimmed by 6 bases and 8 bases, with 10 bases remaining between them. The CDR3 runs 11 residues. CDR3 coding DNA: TGTGCCAGCAGGACGGGCCAAGGCTACACCTTC. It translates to CASRTGQGYTF.

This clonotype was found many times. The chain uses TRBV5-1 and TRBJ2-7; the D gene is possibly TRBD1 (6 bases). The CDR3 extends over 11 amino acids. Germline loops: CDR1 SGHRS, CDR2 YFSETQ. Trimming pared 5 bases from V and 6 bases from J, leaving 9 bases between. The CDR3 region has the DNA TGCGCCAGCAGACAGGGCTCCGAGCAGTACTTC. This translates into CASRQGSEQYF. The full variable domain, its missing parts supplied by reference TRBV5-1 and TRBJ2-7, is KAGVTQTPRYLIKTRGQQVTLSCSPISGHRSVSWYQQTPGQGLQFLFEYFSETQRNKGNFPGRFSGRQFSNSRSEMNVSTLELGDSALYLCASRQGSEQYFGPGTRLTVT.

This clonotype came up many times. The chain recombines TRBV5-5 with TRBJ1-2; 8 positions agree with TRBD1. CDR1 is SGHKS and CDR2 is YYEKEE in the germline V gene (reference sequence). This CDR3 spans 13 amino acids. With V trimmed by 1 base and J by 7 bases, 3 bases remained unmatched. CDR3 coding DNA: TGTGCCAGCAGCTTGTACGGGACAGGTGGCTACACCTTC. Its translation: CASSLYGTGGYTF.

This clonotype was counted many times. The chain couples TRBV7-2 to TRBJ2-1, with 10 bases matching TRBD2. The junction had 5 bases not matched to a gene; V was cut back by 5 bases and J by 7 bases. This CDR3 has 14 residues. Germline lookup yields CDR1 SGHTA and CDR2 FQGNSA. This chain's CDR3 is CASSRAGGVNEQFF. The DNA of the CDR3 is TGTGCCAGCAGCCGAGCGGGGGGGGTAAATGAGCAGTTCTTC.

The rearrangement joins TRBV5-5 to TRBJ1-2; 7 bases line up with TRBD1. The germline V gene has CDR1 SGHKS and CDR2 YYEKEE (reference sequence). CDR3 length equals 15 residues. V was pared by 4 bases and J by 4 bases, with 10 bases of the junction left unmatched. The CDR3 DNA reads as TGTGCCAGCAGCCAGGGGGGGGCAGGGGTCTATGGCTACACCTTC. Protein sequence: CASSQGGAGVYGYTF.

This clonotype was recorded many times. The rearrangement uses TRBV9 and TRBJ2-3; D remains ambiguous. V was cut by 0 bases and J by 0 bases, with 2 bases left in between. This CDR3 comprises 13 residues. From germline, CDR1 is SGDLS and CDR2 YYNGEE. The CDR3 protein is CASSVVSTDTQYF. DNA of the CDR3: TGTGCCAGCAGCGTAGTAAGCACAGATACGCAGTATTTT.

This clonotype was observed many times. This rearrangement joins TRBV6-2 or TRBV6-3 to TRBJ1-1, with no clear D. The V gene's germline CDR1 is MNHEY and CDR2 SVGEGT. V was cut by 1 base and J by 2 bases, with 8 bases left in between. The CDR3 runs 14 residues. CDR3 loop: CASSYWTDNTEAFF. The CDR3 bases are TGTGCCAGCAGTTACTGGACGGATAACACTGAAGCTTTCTTT.

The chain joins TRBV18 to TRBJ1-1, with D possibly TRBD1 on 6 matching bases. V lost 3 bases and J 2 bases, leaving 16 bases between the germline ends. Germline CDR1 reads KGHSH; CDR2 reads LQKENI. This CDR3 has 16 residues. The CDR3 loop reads CASSPNTLQGNTEAFF. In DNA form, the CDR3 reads TGTGCCAGCTCACCGAACACCCTACAGGGAAACACTGAAGCTTTCTTT.

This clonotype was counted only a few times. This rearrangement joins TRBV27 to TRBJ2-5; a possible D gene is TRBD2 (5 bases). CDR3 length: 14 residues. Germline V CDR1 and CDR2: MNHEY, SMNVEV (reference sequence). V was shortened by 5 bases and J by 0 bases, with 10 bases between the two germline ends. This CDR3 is CASSPLRDQETQYF. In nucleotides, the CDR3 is TGTGCCAGCAGTCCCCTGAGGGACCAAGAGACCCAGTACTTC.

The CDR3 region is CSVVRTGRFSGELFF. As DNA, the CDR3 is TGCAGCGTTGTAAGGACAGGGCGGTTCAGTGGGGAGCTGTTTTTT. This sequence joins TRBV29-1 and TRBJ2-2; the match to TRBD1 covers 8 bases. Trimming removed 4 bases from V and 8 bases from J; junction bases left unmatched: 12. Germline V gene data show CDR1 as SQVTM and CDR2 as ANQGSEA. This CDR3 is 15 amino acids long.

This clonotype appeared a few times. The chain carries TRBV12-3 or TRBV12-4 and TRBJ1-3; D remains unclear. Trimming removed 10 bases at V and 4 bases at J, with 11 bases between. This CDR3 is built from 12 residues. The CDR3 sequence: CANQRVGNTIYF. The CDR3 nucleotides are TGTGCCAACCAGAGAGTGGGAAACACCATATATTTT.

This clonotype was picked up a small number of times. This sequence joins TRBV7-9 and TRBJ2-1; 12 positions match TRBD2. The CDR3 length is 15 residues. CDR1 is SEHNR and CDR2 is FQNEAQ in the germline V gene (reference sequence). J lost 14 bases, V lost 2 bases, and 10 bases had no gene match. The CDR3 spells CASSLRTSGDRREFF. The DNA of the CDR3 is TGTGCCAGCAGCTTAAGGACTAGCGGGGATAGGCGGGAGTTCTTC.

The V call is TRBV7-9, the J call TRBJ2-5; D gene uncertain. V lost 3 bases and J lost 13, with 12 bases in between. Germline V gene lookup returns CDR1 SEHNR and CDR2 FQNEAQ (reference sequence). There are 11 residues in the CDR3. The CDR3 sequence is CASSFGSLTYF. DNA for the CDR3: TGTGCCAGCAGCTTCGGCAGCCTAACGTACTTC. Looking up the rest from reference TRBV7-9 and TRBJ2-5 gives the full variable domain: DTGVSQNPRHKITKRGQNVTFRCDPISEHNRLYWYRQTLGQGPEFLTYFQNEAQLEKSRLLSDRFSAERPKGSFSTLEIQRTEQGDSAMYLCASSFGSLTYFGPGTRLLVL.

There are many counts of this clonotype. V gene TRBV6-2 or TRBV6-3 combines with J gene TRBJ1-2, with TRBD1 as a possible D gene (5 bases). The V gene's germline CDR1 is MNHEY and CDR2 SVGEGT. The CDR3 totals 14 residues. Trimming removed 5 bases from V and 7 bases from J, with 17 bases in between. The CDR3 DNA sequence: TGTGCCAGCAGTCAAACCGGGGACCCGCGTGGCTACACCTTC. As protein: CASSQTGDPRGYTF.

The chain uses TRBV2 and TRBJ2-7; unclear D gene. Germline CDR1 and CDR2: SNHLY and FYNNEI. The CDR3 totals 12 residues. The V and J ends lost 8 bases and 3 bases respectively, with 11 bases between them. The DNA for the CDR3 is TGTGCCAGCGGTCGGTACCTCTACGAGCAGTACGTC. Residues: CASGRYLYEQYV.

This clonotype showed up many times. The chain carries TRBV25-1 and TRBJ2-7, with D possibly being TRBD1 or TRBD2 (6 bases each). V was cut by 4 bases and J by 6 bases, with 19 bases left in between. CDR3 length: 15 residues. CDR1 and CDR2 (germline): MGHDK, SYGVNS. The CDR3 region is CASSVGDDGGSEQYV. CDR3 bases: TGTGCCAGCAGTGTGGGCGACGACGGGGGCTCCGAGCAGTACGTC.

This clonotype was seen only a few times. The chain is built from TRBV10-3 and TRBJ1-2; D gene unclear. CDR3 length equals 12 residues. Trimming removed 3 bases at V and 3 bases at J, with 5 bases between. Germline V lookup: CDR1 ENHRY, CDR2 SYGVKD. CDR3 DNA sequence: TGTGCCATCAGTGATGGTGACTATGGCTACACCTTC. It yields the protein CAISDGDYGYTF.

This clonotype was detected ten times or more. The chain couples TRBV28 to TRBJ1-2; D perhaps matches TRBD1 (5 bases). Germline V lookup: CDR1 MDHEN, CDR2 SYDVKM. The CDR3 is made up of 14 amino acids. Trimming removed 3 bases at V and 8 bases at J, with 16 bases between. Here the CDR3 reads CASSFSGVLGGYTF. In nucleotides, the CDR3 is TGTGCCAGCAGTTTTTCGGGGGTACTGGGAGGCTACACCTTC.

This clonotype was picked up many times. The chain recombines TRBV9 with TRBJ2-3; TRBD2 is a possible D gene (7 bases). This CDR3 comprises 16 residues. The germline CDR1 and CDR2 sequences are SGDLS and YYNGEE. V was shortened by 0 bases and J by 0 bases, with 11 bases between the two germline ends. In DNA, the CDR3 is TGTGCCAGCAGCGTAGGGGGGGGCAGGAGCACAGATACGCAGTATTTT. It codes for CASSVGGGRSTDTQYF.

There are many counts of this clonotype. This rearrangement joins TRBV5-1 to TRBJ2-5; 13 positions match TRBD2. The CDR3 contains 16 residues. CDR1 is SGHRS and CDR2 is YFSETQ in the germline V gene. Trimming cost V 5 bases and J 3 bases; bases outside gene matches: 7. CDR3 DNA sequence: TGCGCCAGCAGACGATCCGGGACTAGCGGGGAAGAGACCCAGTACTTC. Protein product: CASRRSGTSGEETQYF.

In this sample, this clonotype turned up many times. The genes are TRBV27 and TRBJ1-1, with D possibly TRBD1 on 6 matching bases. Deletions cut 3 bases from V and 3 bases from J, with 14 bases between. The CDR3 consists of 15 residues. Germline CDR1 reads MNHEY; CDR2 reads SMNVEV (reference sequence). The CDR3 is CASSFTRQVDTEAFF. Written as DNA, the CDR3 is TGTGCCAGCAGTTTTACCAGACAGGTGGACACTGAAGCTTTCTTT.

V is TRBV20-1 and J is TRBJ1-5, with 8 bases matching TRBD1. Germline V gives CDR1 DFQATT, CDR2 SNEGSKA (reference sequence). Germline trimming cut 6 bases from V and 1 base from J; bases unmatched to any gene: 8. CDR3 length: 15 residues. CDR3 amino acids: CSAYGRTGSNQPQHF. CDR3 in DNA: TGCAGTGCCTACGGCCGGACAGGGAGCAATCAGCCCCAGCATTTT.

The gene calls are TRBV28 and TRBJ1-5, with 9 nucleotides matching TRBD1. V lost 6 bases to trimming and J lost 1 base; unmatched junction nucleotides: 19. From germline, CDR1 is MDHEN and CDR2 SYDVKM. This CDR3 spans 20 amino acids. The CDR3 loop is CASSLPRDRVSMVSNQPQHF. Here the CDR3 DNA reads TGTGCCAGCAGCCTGCCCCGGGACAGGGTGTCGATGGTAAGCAATCAGCCCCAGCATTTT.

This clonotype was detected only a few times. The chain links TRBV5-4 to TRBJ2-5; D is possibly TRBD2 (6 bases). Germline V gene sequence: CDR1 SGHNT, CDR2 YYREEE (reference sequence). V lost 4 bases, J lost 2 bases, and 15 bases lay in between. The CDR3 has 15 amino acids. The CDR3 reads CASSPDLGTQETQYF. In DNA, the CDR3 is TGTGCCAGCAGCCCCGATCTAGGGACTCAAGAGACCCAGTACTTC.

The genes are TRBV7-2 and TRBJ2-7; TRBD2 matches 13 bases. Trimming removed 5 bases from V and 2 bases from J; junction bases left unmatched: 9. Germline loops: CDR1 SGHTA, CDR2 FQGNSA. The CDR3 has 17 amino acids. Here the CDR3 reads CASSLGLAGASAYEQYF. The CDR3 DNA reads TGTGCCAGCAGCCTCGGACTAGCGGGGGCCTCAGCCTACGAGCAGTACTTC.

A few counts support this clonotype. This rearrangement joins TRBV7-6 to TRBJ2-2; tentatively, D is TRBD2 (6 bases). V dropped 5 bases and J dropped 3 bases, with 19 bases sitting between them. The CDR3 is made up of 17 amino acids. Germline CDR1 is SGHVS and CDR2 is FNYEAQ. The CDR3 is CASSPTLTGGYTGELFF. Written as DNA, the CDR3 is TGTGCCAGCAGCCCAACCCTTACCGGGGGTTACACCGGGGAGCTGTTTTTT.

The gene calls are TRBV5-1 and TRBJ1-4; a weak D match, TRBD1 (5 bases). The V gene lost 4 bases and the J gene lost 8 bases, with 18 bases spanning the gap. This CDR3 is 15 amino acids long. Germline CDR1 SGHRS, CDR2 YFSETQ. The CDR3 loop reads CASSPYSGVQEKLFF. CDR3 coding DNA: TGCGCCAGCAGCCCGTATTCGGGGGTTCAAGAAAAACTGTTTTTT.